This T cell receptor beta chain was obtained from a study of HIV-infected patients and healthy controls. Study-wide results and limits: Treated samples reflected only about three months of therapy, arguably too short to observe immune reconstitution. HIV-associated CDR3 frequencies dropped significantly during therapy; CMV-associated ones, mostly rising, changed nonsignificantly. HIV+ repertoires were severely depleted of MAIT alpha-chain CDR3s, unlike healthy controls.

Roughly three months, about 14 weeks, into antiretroviral therapy, follow-up blood was collected. Whole blood was used without fractionation, so all unsorted peripheral T cells were included. This clonotype was detected ten times or more. Its target is unknown. The CDR3 consists of 18 residues. Germline V CDR1 and CDR2: SGHVS, FNYEAQ. J was trimmed by 4 bases and V by 5 bases; bases with no gene match: 15. Reverse transcription used about 500 ng RNA and constant-region primers for alpha and beta. Alpha and beta chain libraries were made separately by chain-specific third strand synthesis with multiplexing indices. TCRdb reprocessed the 5' RACE reads with MiXCR, giving one entry per CDR3 protein. The data show roughly 14,000 distinct CDR3 sequences, more than 10% seen once.

The chain carries TRBV7-6 and TRBJ2-1, with 9 bases fitting TRBD2. This sequence originates from an adult with HIV infection. The donor label of this sample is uncertain. This material consisted of blood, taken during antiretroviral therapy. The CDR3 coding sequence is TGTGCCAGCAGCAAAAGTTCGGGGCTAGCGGGAAGTTACAATGAGCAGTTCTTC. The encoded protein is CASSKSSGLAGSYNEQFF.